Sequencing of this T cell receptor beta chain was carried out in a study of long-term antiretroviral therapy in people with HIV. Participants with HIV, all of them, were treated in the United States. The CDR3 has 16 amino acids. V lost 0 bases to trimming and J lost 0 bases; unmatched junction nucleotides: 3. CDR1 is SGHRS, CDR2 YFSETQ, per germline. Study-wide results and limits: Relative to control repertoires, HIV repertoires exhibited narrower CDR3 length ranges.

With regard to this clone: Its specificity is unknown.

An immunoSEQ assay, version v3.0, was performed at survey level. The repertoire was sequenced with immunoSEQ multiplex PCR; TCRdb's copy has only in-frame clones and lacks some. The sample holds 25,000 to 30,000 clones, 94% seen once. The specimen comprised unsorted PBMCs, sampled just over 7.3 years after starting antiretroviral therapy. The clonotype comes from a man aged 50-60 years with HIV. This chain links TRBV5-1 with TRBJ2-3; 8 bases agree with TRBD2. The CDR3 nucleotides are TGCGCCAGCAGCTTGGGACTAGCGCTGAGCACAGATACGCAGTATTTT. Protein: CASSLGLALSTDTQYF.